The 19 T cell receptor beta chains below come from one sample, sequenced in a study of blood T cell repertoires in COVID-19. Method: immunoSEQ multiplex PCR; TCRdb's copy keeps in-frame clones and lacks some. The sample contains approximately 210,000 clones, around 84% of which appear only once. The sequenced sample consisted of peripheral blood. The receptor source for this set is a woman older than 75 with COVID-19, enrolled during active disease.

The chain joins TRBV5-6 to TRBJ1-1; tentative D call: TRBD1 (5 bases). CDR1 SGHDT and CDR2 YYEEEE come from the germline V gene. V lost 3 bases and J lost 4, with 10 bases in between. The CDR3 loop spans 13 amino acids. The CDR3 here is CASSWGRGTEAFF. The CDR3 DNA sequence: TGTGCCAGCAGCTGGGGCAGAGGCACTGAAGCTTTCTTT.

This sequence joins TRBV3-1 (or the pseudogene TRBV3-2) and TRBJ1-2; TRBD1 aligns across 7 bases. The CDR3 is made up of 15 amino acids. Germline CDR1 is LGHDT and CDR2 is YNNKEL (reference sequence). The trim removed 4 bases at V and 6 bases at J, leaving 11 bases unmatched. CDR3 region: CASSLQGQRSNGYTF. The CDR3 bases are TGTGCCAGCAGCCTCCAGGGACAGAGATCTAATGGCTACACCTTC.

In nucleotides, the CDR3 is TGTGCCAGCAGCGGGGGACAGGGGGGATATGGCTACACCTTC. Translating it yields CASSGGQGGYGYTF. The rearrangement links TRBV5-8 to TRBJ1-2, with 11 bases that match TRBD1. The CDR3 contains 14 residues. After removal of 4 bases from V and 5 bases from J, the junction contained 4 bases not matched to a gene. Germline CDR1 SGHTS, CDR2 YDEGEE.

With regard to this clone: The sample carries other DNA sequences with the same CDR3. The gene calls are TRBV30 and TRBJ1-1; possibly TRBD1 for D (5 bases). V shed 1 base and J shed 6 bases, with 6 bases lying between them. The CDR3 is 11 residues long. Germline V gives CDR1 GTSNPN, CDR2 SVGIG (reference sequence). The CDR3 region has the DNA TGTGCCTGGAGTGGGGGGGCTGAAGCTTTCTTT. The encoded protein is CAWSGGAEAFF. Based on the CDR3 plus reference TRBV30 and TRBJ1-1, the full variable domain is SQTIHQWPATLVQPVGSPLSLECTVEGTSNPNLYWYRQAAGRGLQLLFYSVGIGQISSEVPQNLSASRPQDRQFILSSKKLLLSDSGFYLCAWSGGAEAFFGQGTRLTVV.

J is TRBJ1-2 and V is TRBV19; tentative D call: TRBD1 (5 bases). Per the germline V gene, CDR1 is LNHDA and CDR2 is SQIVND (reference sequence). CDR3 length: 13 amino acids. The V and J ends lost 2 bases and 5 bases respectively, with 9 bases between them. CDR3 sequence: CASSIPSGYGYTF. The CDR3 coding sequence is TGTGCCAGTAGTATACCATCAGGGTATGGCTACACCTTC.

This clone was seen only a few times. The chain joins TRBV5-1 to TRBJ2-7; TRBD2 aligns across 15 bases. The germline V gene encodes CDR1 SGHRS and CDR2 YFSETQ. V was pared by 4 bases and J by 6 bases, with 11 bases of the junction left unmatched. The CDR3 runs 17 residues. The CDR3 protein is CASSDGTSGGPSGEQYF. CDR3 coding DNA: TGCGCCAGCAGCGACGGGACTAGCGGGGGGCCCTCCGGCGAGCAGTACTTC. Full variable domain (remainder filled in from reference TRBV5-1 and TRBJ2-7): KAGVTQTPRYLIKTRGQQVTLSCSPISGHRSVSWYQQTPGQGLQFLFEYFSETQRNKGNFPGRFSGRQFSNSRSEMNVSTLELGDSALYLCASSDGTSGGPSGEQYFGPGTRLTVT.

The J gene is TRBJ2-5, the V gene TRBV5-8; tentative D call: TRBD1 (7 bases). The germline CDR1 and CDR2 sequences are SGHTS and YDEGEE. This CDR3 spans 16 amino acids. The V end was cut by 0 bases, the J end by 2 bases, with 14 bases between. The chain's CDR3 is CASSLGLTGTQETQYF. The CDR3 coding sequence is TGTGCCAGCAGCTTGGGACTGACAGGGACTCAAGAGACCCAGTACTTC. Full variable domain (rest looked up from reference TRBV5-8 and TRBJ2-5): EAGVTQSPTHLIKTRGQQATLRCSPISGHTSVYWYQQALGLGLQFLLWYDEGEERNRGNFPPRFSGRQFPNYSSELNVNALELEDSALYLCASSLGLTGTQETQYFGPGTRLLVL.

The chain carries TRBV11-3 and TRBJ2-5; 8 nucleotides align to TRBD2. Germline CDR1 SGHNT, CDR2 YENEEA. The CDR3 totals 14 residues. After removal of 5 bases from V and 4 bases from J, the junction contained 6 bases not matched to a gene. CDR3 DNA sequence: TGTGCCAGCAGCGCCGGGGGGGCATCAGAGACCCAGTACTTC. Its protein is CASSAGGASETQYF.

This clone was recorded only once. The V and J genes are TRBV5-1 and TRBJ2-7, with D maybe TRBD2 (5 bases). The CDR3 contains 14 residues. Germline V gene data show CDR1 as SGHRS and CDR2 as YFSETQ. Trimming removed 2 bases at V and 1 base at J, with 10 bases between. The CDR3 sequence: CASSLGLPSYEQYF. The CDR3, as DNA: TGCGCCAGCAGCTTAGGACTGCCATCCTACGAGCAGTACTTC.

This clone has a single count. This chain connects TRBV2 to TRBJ2-2; 9 nucleotides match TRBD1. The junction had 5 bases not matched to a gene; V was cut back by 5 bases and J by 4 bases. CDR1 and CDR2 (germline): SNHLY, FYNNEI. This CDR3 has 15 residues. The CDR3 sequence: CASSLGQGGTGELFF. CDR3 coding DNA: TGTGCCAGCAGTCTGGGACAGGGTGGCACCGGGGAGCTGTTTTTT.

V usage is TRBV5-4 and J usage is TRBJ2-1; 9 nucleotides agree with TRBD2. CDR1 and CDR2 from the germline V gene are SGHNT and YYREEE (reference sequence). The V and J ends lost 0 bases and 5 bases, in that order; junction bases with no gene match: 6. CDR3 size: 16 residues. CDR3 in DNA: TGTGCCAGCAGCTTGGGCGGGGTAGCGGGGGACAATGAGCAGTTCTTC. As protein: CASSLGGVAGDNEQFF.

This chain joins TRBV7-2 and TRBJ2-7; no definite D call. From germline, CDR1 is SGHTA and CDR2 FQGNSA. This CDR3 contains 15 residues. V lost 7 bases and J lost 1, with 17 bases in between. The CDR3 bases are TGTGCCAGCAAGAGCCAAACAACTAATTCCTACGAGCAGTACTTC. Protein sequence: CASKSQTTNSYEQYF.

The chain combines TRBV5-5 with TRBJ1-4, with a possible D match to TRBD1 (5 bases). Trimming cost V 0 bases and J 5 bases, with 11 bases left between them. Germline V gene data show CDR1 as SGHKS and CDR2 as YYEKEE (reference sequence). This CDR3 region has 15 residues. The CDR3 is CASSLGQTENEKLFF. CDR3 sequence (DNA): TGTGCCAGCAGCTTGGGACAGACCGAAAATGAAAAACTGTTTTTT.

This chain joins TRBV4-1 and TRBJ2-2; the match to TRBD2 covers 7 bases. CDR3 length: 15 amino acids. V shed 6 bases and J 6 bases; nucleotides not matched to a gene: 10. The germline V gene encodes CDR1 MGHRA and CDR2 YSYEKL. The CDR3 DNA sequence: TGCGCCAGCAGAATCGTAGTTCTAGCGGCCGGGGAGCTGTTTTTT. This translates into CASRIVVLAAGELFF.

This clone is a singleton in its sample. This chain links TRBV18 with TRBJ1-1; weak D call: TRBD1 (5 bases). This CDR3 has 14 residues. Germline-derived CDR1 and CDR2 are KGHSH and LQKENI. The ends were cut back, 3 bases at V and 10 bases at J, with 18 bases in the middle. CDR3 sequence (DNA): TGTGCCAGCTCACCCGGGACTGGGCAGGTGGTAGCTTTCTTT. Its protein is CASSPGTGQVVAFF.

There are a few counts of this clone. The CDR3 sequence is CASSFSVSSYNEQFF. CDR3 bases: TGCGCCAGCAGCTTTTCGGTGAGCTCCTACAATGAGCAGTTCTTC. This chain connects TRBV5-1 to TRBJ2-1; D ambiguous. Germline V lookup: CDR1 SGHRS, CDR2 YFSETQ. The V and J ends lost 2 bases and 0 bases respectively, with 9 bases between them. This CDR3 spans 15 amino acids.

V is TRBV6-5 and J is TRBJ1-2, with 9 bases identical to TRBD1. V shed 6 bases and J 4 bases; nucleotides not matched to a gene: 9. Germline lookup yields CDR1 MNHEY and CDR2 SVGAGI. The CDR3 is 15 residues long. The CDR3 region has the DNA TGTGCCAGCAGCCTAAAAGGGACAGGGACCTATGGCTACACCTTC. It is translated as CASSLKGTGTYGYTF.

The chain carries TRBV5-1 and TRBJ2-1; D not resolved. The CDR3 is made up of 14 amino acids. V was cut by 5 bases and J by 1 base, with 10 bases left in between. The germline CDR1 and CDR2 sequences are SGHRS and YFSETQ. Written as DNA, the CDR3 is TGCGCCAGCAGTTACAGCAATTCCTACAATGAGCAGTTCTTC. Its translation: CASSYSNSYNEQFF.

This chain connects TRBV19 to TRBJ1-6, with 7 bases identical to TRBD1. The CDR3 totals 15 residues. Germline trimming cut 0 bases from V and 10 bases from J; bases unmatched to any gene: 6. Germline values: CDR1 LNHDA, CDR2 SQIVND (reference sequence). The CDR3 is CASSIDRQGRSPLHF. The DNA of the CDR3 is TGTGCCAGTAGTATAGATCGACAGGGACGGTCACCCCTCCACTTT.